A selection of T cell receptor beta chains follows, all from one sample in a study of blood T cell repertoires in COVID-19. The assay was immunoSEQ multiplex PCR, and TCRdb's table has in-frame clones only and misses some. The sample includes 40,000 to 55,000 clones, about 83% of them seen just once. Sequenced input: peripheral blood. These receptors came from a man in his forties or fifties with acute or convalescent COVID-19. Both conserved end residues are part of each CDR3.

TRBV6-5,CASSLAESGANVLTF
TRBV5-4,CASSYGQDTEAFF
TRBV19,CASSTLTGGYGYTF
TRBV12-3/TRBV12-4,CASSQQGAGQYF
TRBV10-2,CASSSGGAGETQYF
TRBV19,CASRKQGITYNSPLHF
TRBV5-1,CASSSGGLAGGETQYF
TRBV4-1,CASSQETVATGELFF
TRBV19,CASSPLRDTQYF
TRBV3-1/TRBV3-2,CASSQFERTQYF
TRBV5-1,CASSPGSGETQYF
TRBV6-5,CASSWGVGGEAFF
TRBV24-1,CATSPGQGLSYEQYF
TRBV5-4,CASSPGTRLKETQYF
TRBV6-5,CASSLQRHNEQFF
TRBV28,CASTLQGQGNEAFF
TRBV6-5,CASSYGGSNEKLFF